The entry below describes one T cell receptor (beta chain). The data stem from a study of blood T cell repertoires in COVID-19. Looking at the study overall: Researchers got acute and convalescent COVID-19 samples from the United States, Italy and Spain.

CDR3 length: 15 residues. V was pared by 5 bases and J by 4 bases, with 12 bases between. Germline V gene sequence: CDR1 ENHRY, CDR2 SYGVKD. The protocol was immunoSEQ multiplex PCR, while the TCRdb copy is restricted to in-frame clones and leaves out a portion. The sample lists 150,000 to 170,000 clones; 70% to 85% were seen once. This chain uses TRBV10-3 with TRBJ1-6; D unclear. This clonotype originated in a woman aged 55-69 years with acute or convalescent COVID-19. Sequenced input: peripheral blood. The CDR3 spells CAISQMTGYNSPLHF. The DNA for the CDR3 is TGTGCCATCAGTCAGATGACGGGTTATAATTCACCCCTCCACTTT.